This entry describes one T cell receptor (beta chain). This sample is drawn from a study of identical twins. A single record per CDR3 protein comes from TCRdb applying MiXCR to the 5' RACE reads. The sample contains about 470,000 distinct CDR3 sequences, 20% to 25% of which appear only once. V was shortened by 7 bases and J by 3 bases, with 12 bases between the two germline ends. CDR1 is ENHRY, CDR2 SYGVKD, per germline. This CDR3 spans 14 amino acids. This same sample was also taken into another study, of T cells expressing NK-cell markers.

The clonotype originates from a woman younger than 30 in good health. The V call is TRBV10-3, the J call TRBJ2-2, with a weak D call TRBD1 (5 bases). The sequenced material came from CD4+ T cells sorted from blood. The CDR3 spells CAITQGLYTGELFF. The CDR3 DNA sequence: TGTGCCATCACCCAGGGCCTTTACACCGGGGAGCTGTTTTTT.